The rows below give T cell receptor beta chains drawn from one sample of a study of CD8 T cells in Susac syndrome. TCRdb re-derived calls from the immunoSEQ multiplex PCR reads in MiXCR, one entry per CDR3 protein. Altogether about 140,000 distinct CDR3 sequences are present, 85% to 95% being singletons, with the ten largest covering approximately 0.11%. Source material: CD4+ T cells from PBMCs. The receptors stem from a human donor with multiple sclerosis. The CDR3 runs from the conserved cysteine through the conserved F or W. D genes are given only for firm matches. Expanded clones are given a class, and other clones once, few, many or no size at all.

V gene,D gene,J gene,CDR3 length,clone size,CDR3 DNA,CDR3 protein
TRBV29-1,-,TRBJ1-1,13,-,TGCAGCTCCACCAATAATGAACATACTGAAGCTTTCTTT,CSSTNNEHTEAFF
TRBV2,-,TRBJ2-7,11,few,TGTGCCAGCAGTGCTCAGTACGAGCAGTACTTC,CASSAQYEQYF
TRBV20-1,TRBD2,TRBJ2-1,18,once,TGCAGTGCTAGAGAAGGATTGTCGGCGGGAGGAAGGTCGAATGAGCAGTTCTTC,CSAREGLSAGGRSNEQFF
TRBV20-1,-,TRBJ1-2,11,-,TGCAGTGCTTTACAGGGTGATGGCTACACCTTC,CSALQGDGYTF
TRBV2,-,TRBJ1-4,13,-,TGTGCCAGCAATGAGGGAATAAGGGAAAAACTGTTTTTT,CASNEGIREKLFF
TRBV30,TRBD1,TRBJ2-7,12,-,TGTGCCTGGACCCGGACAGGAGCCGAGCAGTACTTC,CAWTRTGAEQYF
TRBV24-1,-,TRBJ2-6,14,once,TGTGCCACCAGTGATTTCCTCGGGGCCAACGTCCTGACTTTC,CATSDFLGANVLTF
TRBV30,-,TRBJ2-1,11,-,TGTGCCTGGAGTGGGGTTTTTGAGCAGTTCTTC,CAWSGVFEQFF
TRBV20-1,TRBD1,TRBJ2-7,15,-,TGCAGTGCTTGCCCGCCGCTGACAGGGATGCACGAGCAGTACTTC,CSACPPLTGMHEQYF
TRBV6-5,TRBD1,TRBJ2-2,15,-,TGTGCCAGCAGAAAACCGGGACAGATGACCGGGGAGCTGTTTTTT,CASRKPGQMTGELFF
TRBV11-2,-,TRBJ2-7,13,-,TGTGCCAGCAGCGCAGTGGTCAACTACGAGCAGTACTTC,CASSAVVNYEQYF
TRBV20-1,TRBD2,TRBJ2-7,15,-,TGCAGTGCTAGTGGGGGACTAGCGGCCTCCTACGAGCAGTACTTC,CSASGGLAASYEQYF
TRBV9,-,TRBJ1-4,15,-,TGTGCCAGCAGCGTAGAAGGTCTTGGTAATGAAAAACTGTTTTTT,CASSVEGLGNEKLFF
TRBV7-2,-,TRBJ1-5,14,few,TGTGCCAGCAGCTTATTTAGGTCGCGTCAGCCCCAGCATTTT,CASSLFRSRQPQHF
TRBV29-1,-,TRBJ2-3,12,-,TGCAGCGTTCGGGACCTCACAGATACGCAGTATTTT,CSVRDLTDTQYF
TRBV12-3/TRBV12-4,-,TRBJ1-1,17,once,TGTGCCAGCAGCCCGGGGTCGTGGCTCCGCCCGAACACTGAAGCTTTCTTT,CASSPGSWLRPNTEAFF
TRBV7-9,-,TRBJ2-7,13,-,TGTGCCAGCACCGTTAAGGGGGGAAGCGAGCAGTACTTC,CASTVKGGSEQYF
TRBV4-2,TRBD2,TRBJ2-3,19,-,TGTGCCAGCAGCCAAGGGGGACTAGCGGGAGAGAGGACCACAGATACGCAGTATTTT,CASSQGGLAGERTTDTQYF
TRBV15,-,TRBJ2-5,15,-,TGTGCCACCAGCAGAGATCCGGCTTACCGAGAGACCCAGTACTTC,CATSRDPAYRETQYF
TRBV20-1,TRBD2,TRBJ2-3,13,-,TGCAGTGCGGGACTAGCGGGGGTAGAAACGCAGTATTTT,CSAGLAGVETQYF
TRBV20-1,TRBD2,TRBJ2-1,14,-,TGCAGTGCACGACCGGGACTAGCGGTAAATGAGCAGTTCTTC,CSARPGLAVNEQFF
TRBV19,TRBD1,TRBJ1-5,14,-,TGTGCCAGTAGTTGGACAGGGGGAAATCAGCCCCAGCATTTT,CASSWTGGNQPQHF
TRBV28,-,TRBJ2-5,12,-,TGTGCCAGCGGTCCTAGGATAGAGACCCAGTACTTC,CASGPRIETQYF
TRBV3-1,-,TRBJ1-4,16,-,TGTGCCAGCAGCCAAGATAGGCGCCCAATGGAGGAAAAACTGTTTTTT,CASSQDRRPMEEKLFF
TRBV19,-,TRBJ1-5,13,-,TGTGCCAGTAGTCTCGCGGCTTGGCAGCCCCAGCATTTT,CASSLAAWQPQHF
TRBV28,-,TRBJ2-7,13,once,TGTGCCAGCTGGACAGTTAAGGCCTACGAGCAGTACTTC,CASWTVKAYEQYF
TRBV30,TRBD2,TRBJ2-3,14,-,TGTGCCTCTACTAGCGGGGGGGGCACAGATACGCAGTATTTT,CASTSGGGTDTQYF
TRBV24-1,TRBD1,TRBJ1-1,12,-,TGTGCCACCAGTGACGACCGGGACAGGACTTTCTTT,CATSDDRDRTFF
TRBV9,-,TRBJ2-2,15,-,TGTGCCAGCAGCGTAGGTCACACCTTAGCCGGGGAGCTGTTTTTT,CASSVGHTLAGELFF
TRBV28,TRBD2,TRBJ2-1,15,-,TGTGCCAGCAGTCCTAGCGGGTGGAAGGACAATGAGCAGTTCTTC,CASSPSGWKDNEQFF
TRBV6-5,-,TRBJ2-5,13,-,TGTGCCAGCAGTCCCAGCCGGGGAGTGACCCAGTACTTC,CASSPSRGVTQYF
TRBV7-9,TRBD2,TRBJ2-5,16,-,TGTGCCAGCAGCATAACTAGCGGGAGAATTGCAGAGACCCAGTACTTC,CASSITSGRIAETQYF
TRBV20-1,TRBD1,TRBJ2-7,14,-,TGCAGTGCTAGAGGTCTACGGACAGGGAGCGAGCAGTACTTC,CSARGLRTGSEQYF
TRBV9,TRBD2,TRBJ2-3,15,-,TGTGCCAGCAGCCTTCTAGCGGTTAGCACAGATACGCAGTATTTT,CASSLLAVSTDTQYF
TRBV7-8,TRBD2,TRBJ2-7,16,-,TGTGCCAGCAGCTTAGGACTAGCGGGTGCTACCTACGAGCAGTACTTC,CASSLGLAGATYEQYF
TRBV29-1,-,TRBJ1-1,11,-,TGCAGCGCGACAGCTCCTGGGGAAGCTTTCTTT,CSATAPGEAFF
TRBV28,-,TRBJ1-1,14,once,TGTGCCAGCACCCCGAGCAGGGCACACACTGAAGCTTTCTTT,CASTPSRAHTEAFF
TRBV20-1,-,TRBJ1-2,14,-,TGCAGTGCTACCCCGGAGTTATCCACGGGTGGCTACACCTTC,CSATPELSTGGYTF
TRBV29-1,TRBD2,TRBJ2-7,14,-,TGCAGCGCTCTGACTAGCGGTCGGATGGGCGAGCAGTACTTC,CSALTSGRMGEQYF
TRBV2,-,TRBJ2-1,13,-,TGTGCCAGCAGTGAAAGGCAGCACAATGAGCAGTTCTTC,CASSERQHNEQFF
TRBV7-9,-,TRBJ2-7,13,-,TGTGCCAGCAGCTTAAATTCCCCCTACGAGCAGTACTTC,CASSLNSPYEQYF
TRBV24-1,-,TRBJ2-7,16,-,TGTGCCACCAGTGATTTCCGGGACTTGAGCTTCTACGAGCAGTACTTC,CATSDFRDLSFYEQYF
TRBV28,-,TRBJ1-5,15,-,TGTGCCAGCAGTTCCAGGGTTTATAGCAATCAGCCCCAGCATTTT,CASSSRVYSNQPQHF
TRBV6-5,-,TRBJ2-1,13,-,TGTGCCAGCAGTTACACCAGGGGAAATGAGCAGTTCTTC,CASSYTRGNEQFF
TRBV3-1,TRBD1,TRBJ1-1,16,-,TGTGCCAGCAGCCAAGATCCCAGGGGGAGTAGGGCTGAAGCTTTCTTT,CASSQDPRGSRAEAFF
TRBV15,-,TRBJ1-2,16,-,TGTGCCACCAGCAGAGATCAGCCCGGATCTAACTATGGCTACACCTTC,CATSRDQPGSNYGYTF